This T cell receptor (beta chain) appears in the sequencing data of a study of shared clonotypes between healthy human individuals. Study observations and caveats: Unshared clonotypes carried lower generation probabilities than those common to all four donors.

With regard to this clone: The antigen remains undetermined.

Measured with immunoSEQ multiplex PCR; TCRdb has only the in-frame clones, and not every one. The top ten hold under 0.065% of the sample, which has around 510,000 clones, 90% to 96% seen once. Germline V gene sequence: CDR1 MNHEY, CDR2 SMNVEV (reference sequence). Trimming removed 5 bases from V and 4 bases from J; junction bases left unmatched: 6. The CDR3 extends over 15 amino acids. The chain joins TRBV27 to TRBJ1-5; 9 bases are shared with TRBD1. The sample taken for sequencing was naive CD4+ T cells sorted from blood. The subset here: CD45RA+ positively selected. The receptor's source is a woman aged 30 to 39 in good health. The CDR3 here is CASSQRTGANQPQHF. The CDR3 DNA reads as TGTGCCAGCAGTCAGAGGACAGGGGCAAATCAGCCCCAGCATTTT.